This section outlines one T cell receptor (beta chain) sequence together with its context. Its antigen is not identified. Sequenced by immunoSEQ multiplex PCR; TCRdb stores in-frame clones only, minus some. In the table there are around 180,000 clones, about 88% of which are singletons. The data were taken from a study of T cell responses to AZD1222 COVID-19 vaccine. Notes on the study in general: Clonal diversity may have been underestimated, and the donors were mostly white British, with more females than males.

The source of this sequence is an adult who received the AZD1222 COVID-19 vaccine. This material consisted of peripheral blood, taken 28 days after the second AZD1222 dose.

The CDR3 reads CASSERGNQPQHF. Written as DNA, the CDR3 is TGTGCCAGCAGTGAACGAGGGAATCAGCCCCAGCATTTT. This chain connects TRBV2 to TRBJ1-5; D ambiguous. Germline V lookup: CDR1 SNHLY, CDR2 FYNNEI. The CDR3 contains 13 residues. The V gene lost 2 bases and the J gene lost 4 bases, with 6 bases spanning the gap.